Below, 17 T cell receptor beta chains from the same sample are listed, as sequenced in a study of blood T cell repertoires in COVID-19. TCRdb's table, derived via immunoSEQ multiplex PCR, lists solely in-frame clones and lacks some. The data contain under 95,000 clones, over 75% of them seen just once; the ten biggest clones take up roughly 3%. Sequences were obtained from peripheral blood. Source of these receptors: a woman of 80 years or more with COVID-19, enrolled during active disease.

This clone appeared once. The chain has TRBV11-2 and TRBJ2-7, with 7 nucleotides matching TRBD2. CDR3 length: 16 amino acids. Germline lookup yields CDR1 SGHAT and CDR2 FQNNGV. The V gene end was trimmed by 4 bases and the J gene end by 3 bases; junction bases not matched to a gene: 12. CDR3 coding DNA: TGTGCCAGCAGCTCGAGGGCTAGCGGATACGACTACGAGCAGTACTTC. Its translation: CASSSRASGYDYEQYF.

V gene TRBV19 combines with J gene TRBJ2-1, with TRBD2 identical over 13 bases. Germline loops: CDR1 LNHDA, CDR2 SQIVND (reference sequence). The CDR3 sequence is 17 residues long. V trimming: 3 bases; J trimming: 7 bases; junction bases outside the gene matches: 9. CDR3 DNA: TGTGCCAGTAGTATCTGGACTAGCGGGAGTAGGCGTAATGAGCAGTTCTTC. This codes for CASSIWTSGSRRNEQFF.

V gene TRBV27 combines with J gene TRBJ1-5; D remains ambiguous. This CDR3 is 12 amino acids long. Trimming shortened V by 3 bases and J by 9 bases, and 9 bases separated the two germline ends. The germline V gene encodes CDR1 MNHEY and CDR2 SMNVEV (reference sequence). The chain's CDR3 is CASSFGFGPQHF. For the CDR3, the DNA is TGTGCCAGCAGTTTCGGGTTTGGGCCCCAGCATTTT.

This clone was picked up one time. The CDR3 loop is CASSQVFRALSGNTIYF. DNA for the CDR3: TGTGCCAGCAGCCAAGTTTTCAGGGCACTCTCTGGAAACACCATATATTTT. This chain uses TRBV3-1 (or the pseudogene TRBV3-2) with TRBJ1-3, with D tentatively TRBD1 (5 bases). The CDR3 spans 17 residues. The V end lost 1 base, the J end lost 0 bases, and 13 bases lay between the germline ends. Germline CDR1 is LGHDT and CDR2 is YNNKEL (reference sequence).

V and J are TRBV28 and TRBJ1-2; the match to TRBD1 covers 8 bases. CDR1 and CDR2 from the germline V gene are MDHEN and SYDVKM. V was pared by 3 bases and J by 6 bases, with 3 bases of the junction left unmatched. CDR3 length: 13 residues. The CDR3, as DNA: TGTGCCAGCAGTTTTTCGGACAGGGATGGCTACACCTTC. Translated: CASSFSDRDGYTF.

This chain uses TRBV9 with TRBJ2-2; 8 bases are a match to TRBD2. The germline V gene encodes CDR1 SGDLS and CDR2 YYNGEE. This CDR3 is 14 amino acids long. Trimming at V came to 4 bases and at J to 7 bases, leaving 6 bases not matched to a gene. The CDR3 DNA sequence: TGTGCCAGCAGCCTGACTAGCGCTAGCGGGGAGCTGTTTTTT. It is translated as CASSLTSASGELFF.

V gene TRBV3-1 (or the pseudogene TRBV3-2) combines with J gene TRBJ2-3; 9 bases are shared with TRBD1. CDR1 and CDR2 (germline): LGHDT, YNNKEL (reference sequence). Trimming took 3 bases from V and 4 from J; bases not matched to a gene: 8. CDR3 length equals 16 residues. The CDR3 sequence is CASSHTGTGKADTQYF. The DNA of the CDR3 is TGTGCCAGCAGCCATACCGGGACAGGGAAGGCAGATACGCAGTATTTT.

V gene TRBV10-3 combines with J gene TRBJ1-5; weak D call: TRBD1 (5 bases). CDR1 is ENHRY and CDR2 is SYGVKD in the germline V gene. V was cut by 0 bases and J by 4 bases, with 10 bases left in between. The CDR3 has 15 residues. The CDR3 region has the DNA TGTGCCATCAGTGAGTCGGGGCGGATAAATCAGCCCCAGCATTTT. Translated: CAISESGRINQPQHF.

The table lists this clone with a few counts. The chain couples TRBV9 to TRBJ2-1; 14 bases map to TRBD2. The V and J ends lost 3 bases and 7 bases, in that order; junction bases with no gene match: 6. The germline gives CDR1 SGDLS, CDR2 YYNGEE. The CDR3 sequence is 16 residues long. Here the CDR3 DNA reads TGTGCCAGCAGCGGACCCGGGACTAGCGGGGGAAATGAGCAGTTCTTC. Protein: CASSGPGTSGGNEQFF.

V and J are TRBV27 and TRBJ2-3; 8 bases match TRBD2. The CDR3 extends over 15 amino acids. The V segment lost 4 bases and the J segment 3 bases; nucleotides outside the gene matches: 6. Germline V CDR1 and CDR2: MNHEY, SMNVEV (reference sequence). CDR3: CASSSVRGGTDTQYF. The DNA for the CDR3 is TGTGCCAGCAGTTCAGTCCGCGGGGGGACAGATACGCAGTATTTT.

This chain links TRBV5-1 with TRBJ2-1; tentatively, D is TRBD2 (6 bases). Germline V gene lookup returns CDR1 SGHRS and CDR2 YFSETQ. The CDR3 spans 13 residues. V shed 4 bases and J shed 9 bases, with 14 bases lying between them. CDR3 in amino acids: CASSRDFVPEQFF. CDR3 DNA sequence: TGCGCCAGCAGCCGGGACTTCGTTCCTGAGCAGTTCTTC.

This chain joins TRBV30 and TRBJ1-1; D is perhaps TRBD1 (5 bases). This CDR3 has 12 residues. V was cut by 4 bases and J by 1 base, with 7 bases left in between. The germline V gene has CDR1 GTSNPN and CDR2 SVGIG (reference sequence). The CDR3: CAWTTGNTEAFF. The CDR3 DNA sequence: TGTGCCTGGACTACAGGGAACACTGAAGCTTTCTTT.

The chain is built from TRBV28 and TRBJ1-5, with a tentative D call TRBD1 (6 bases). V was clipped by 2 bases and J by 6 bases, with 20 bases between them. Germline CDR1 and CDR2: MDHEN and SYDVKM. The CDR3 covers 17 residues. The CDR3 nucleotides read TGTGCCAGCAGTTTAAGATTTGGGGCAGGGGTTTTTCAGCCCCAGCATTTT. Its protein product is CASSLRFGAGVFQPQHF.

V is TRBV15 and J is TRBJ2-5; the D is unclear. CDR1 is LNHNV, CDR2 YYDKDF, per germline (reference sequence). CDR3 length equals 15 residues. The V and J ends lost 6 bases and 1 base respectively, with 15 bases between them. The CDR3 spells CATRSRSTSQETQYF. CDR3 bases: TGTGCCACCAGGTCCCGGTCGACAAGCCAAGAGACCCAGTACTTC.

This chain uses TRBV18 with TRBJ2-7, with TRBD2 matching over 10 bases. Germline CDR1 KGHSH, CDR2 LQKENI. V shed 1 base and J 0 bases; nucleotides not matched to a gene: 3. This CDR3 is 16 amino acids long. The chain's CDR3 is CASSPQLAGTSYEQYF. The CDR3 DNA follows: TGTGCCAGCTCACCACAACTAGCGGGGACCTCCTACGAGCAGTACTTC.

V usage is TRBV6-5 and J usage is TRBJ1-1; maybe TRBD1 (6 bases). CDR1 and CDR2 (germline): MNHEY, SVGAGI. The V gene lost 6 bases and the J gene lost 3 bases, with 17 bases spanning the gap. The CDR3 length is 15 residues. The CDR3 is CASRQLRGEDTEAFF. DNA for the CDR3: TGTGCCAGCAGACAACTCAGGGGTGAGGACACTGAAGCTTTCTTT.

This clone has just a few counts. This chain joins TRBV18 and TRBJ2-5; 13 nucleotides line up with TRBD2. The CDR3 has 16 residues. V lost 3 bases, J lost 5 bases, and 6 bases stayed unmatched. Per germline, CDR1 KGHSH and CDR2 LQKENI. The CDR3 region is CASSPPGLAGYETQYF. DNA for the CDR3: TGTGCCAGCTCACCGCCGGGACTAGCGGGATATGAGACCCAGTACTTC.